This T cell receptor (beta chain) was observed in a study of neurological immune-mediated disorders. As to time point: longitudinal time-point 3. The unsorted libraries originated from 2 million PBMCs that had been stored at -80 C. V shed 6 bases and J shed 2 bases, with 10 bases lying between them. CDR1 and CDR2 (germline): MDHEN, SYDVKM. There are 13 residues in the CDR3. Each CDR3 protein gets one entry after TCRdb re-called the 5' RACE reads with MiXCR. The repertoire holds 84,000 or so distinct CDR3 sequences, with approximately 4.3% as singletons. This clonotype was counted many times. V and J are TRBV28 and TRBJ2-5; TRBD1 or TRBD2 may be the D gene (5 bases each). This TCR was sampled from a woman aged 55-69 years with multiple sclerosis. The sequencing input was PBMCs. CDR3 protein: CASRPGPQETQYF. CDR3 coding DNA: TGTGCCAGCAGGCCGGGGCCGCAAGAGACCCAGTACTTC.